Sequencing of this T cell receptor (beta chain) was carried out in a study of CD8 T cells in Susac syndrome. Germline values: CDR1 MDHEN, CDR2 SYDVKM. The CDR3 length is 16 residues. Losses at the gene ends were 2 bases for V and 9 bases for J; bases not matched to a gene: 9. Reverse transcription of roughly 0.45 to 1 ug RNA was performed with random hexamers. TCRdb reprocessed the immunoSEQ multiplex PCR reads with MiXCR, giving one entry per CDR3 protein. The sample has around 150,000 distinct CDR3 sequences, approximately 95% seen once; the top ten hold roughly 0.14%. The TCR originated in a human donor with Susac syndrome. This chain joins TRBV28 and TRBJ1-6; 8 bases map to TRBD1. What was sequenced was CD4+ T cells from PBMCs. In DNA form, the CDR3 reads TGTGCCAGCAGTTTACCGCTAGGACAGGGACGTTCACCCCTCCACTTT. Encoded protein: CASSLPLGQGRSPLHF.